A single sample is the source of the 9 T cell receptor beta chains below, sequenced in a study of blood T cell repertoires in COVID-19 (dated by TCRdb to between 2020 and 2021). Receptors were amplified or captured by the immunoSEQ multiplex PCR assay. TCRdb obtained this table from immuneACCESS and retained in-frame rearrangements with V and J assigned. These tables miss some clones; where compared with another copy, unresolved V genes account for less than half of the shortfall, and the remainder is unexplained. Across this sample there are around 70,000 clones, with around 87% seen only once. The top ten hold roughly 30% of the sample. Sequenced input: peripheral blood. The receptors here all came from a woman older than 75 with active or convalescent COVID-19.

This rearrangement joins TRBV30 to TRBJ2-3; D might be TRBD2 (5 bases). Trimming left V 0 bases short and J 6 bases short, with 22 bases between. The CDR3 runs to 17 residues. Germline loops: CDR1 GTSNPN, CDR2 SVGIG (reference sequence). CDR3 residues: CAWSVRLPGKLVDTQYF. In nucleotides, the CDR3 is TGTGCCTGGAGTGTACGCCTGCCGGGGAAGTTGGTCGATACGCAGTATTTT.

The CDR3 DNA reads TGTGCCAGCTTCAACAGGGGGAGAGGTGGCTACACCTTC. As protein: CASFNRGRGGYTF. The rearrangement joins TRBV5-5 to TRBJ1-2, with 8 bases matching TRBD1. Germline CDR1 reads SGHKS; CDR2 reads YYEKEE (reference sequence). V shed 7 bases and J 7 bases; nucleotides not matched to a gene: 9. The CDR3 is 13 residues long.

This chain links TRBV30 with TRBJ2-7; 11 bases match TRBD1. V shed 0 bases, J shed 3 bases, and the junction held 4 bases outside the gene matches. In germline, CDR1 is GTSNPN, CDR2 SVGIG (reference sequence). The CDR3 sequence is 15 residues long. The CDR3 DNA reads as TGTGCCTGGAGTGTACGGGACAGGGGGGTCTACGAGCAGTACTTC. The encoded protein is CAWSVRDRGVYEQYF.

This clone was observed a handful of times. J is TRBJ2-1 and V is TRBV6-5; TRBD1 matches 8 bases. V was pared by 2 bases and J by 8 bases, with 11 bases of the junction left unmatched. Germline assignment: CDR1 MNHEY and CDR2 SVGAGI. The CDR3 length is 16 residues. The CDR3 is CASSYGWTGLGHEQFF. The CDR3 bases are TGTGCCAGCAGTTACGGCTGGACAGGGTTGGGGCATGAGCAGTTCTTC.

V usage is TRBV29-1 and J usage is TRBJ1-5; tentatively, D is TRBD1 (5 bases). The V gene's germline CDR1 is SQVTM and CDR2 ANQGSEA. Trimming took off 7 bases at V and 5 bases at J, with 18 bases between the two ends. This CDR3 is 14 amino acids long. Written as DNA, the CDR3 is TGCAGCGCCTCGACAGATAAGTGGGATCAGCCCCAGCATTTT. This encodes CSASTDKWDQPQHF.

The V and J genes are TRBV19 and TRBJ2-5; 7 nucleotides align to TRBD1. The germline CDR1 and CDR2 sequences are LNHDA and SQIVND (reference sequence). The CDR3 is made up of 14 amino acids. The J segment lost 4 bases and the V segment lost 3 bases, leaving 5 bases of the junction unmatched. CDR3 sequence: CASSITGAGETQYF. The CDR3 DNA reads TGTGCCAGTAGTATTACAGGGGCGGGAGAGACCCAGTACTTC. Looking up the rest from reference TRBV19 and TRBJ2-5 gives the full variable domain: DGGITQSPKYLFRKEGQNVTLSCEQNLNHDAMYWYRQDPGQGLRLIYYSQIVNDFQKGDIAEGYSVSREKKESFPLTVTSAQKNPTAFYLCASSITGAGETQYFGPGTRLLVL.

The V call is TRBV30, the J call TRBJ1-3; a weak D match, TRBD1 (5 bases). The CDR3 is made up of 12 amino acids. CDR1 and CDR2 from the germline V gene are GTSNPN and SVGIG (reference sequence). V lost 4 bases and J 8 bases, leaving 12 bases between the germline ends. The CDR3, as DNA: TGTGCCTGGAATCGGGGGTGGGACACCATATATTTT. This gives the protein CAWNRGWDTIYF.

This clone was recorded once. J is TRBJ1-2 and V is TRBV7-9; no reliable D call. V was cut by 3 bases and J by 2 bases, with 10 bases left in between. The CDR3 consists of 14 residues. CDR1 is SEHNR, CDR2 FQNEAQ, per germline (reference sequence). The CDR3 loop is CASSLEKRNYGYTF. Here the CDR3 DNA reads TGTGCCAGCAGCTTGGAGAAAAGAAACTATGGCTACACCTTC.

This chain links TRBV10-3 with TRBJ1-5; D not resolved. This CDR3 has 15 amino acids. The V gene's germline CDR1 is ENHRY and CDR2 SYGVKD. The V end lost 0 bases, the J end lost 5 bases, and 11 bases lay between the germline ends. The CDR3 protein is CAISESAGIDQPQHF. DNA of the CDR3: TGTGCCATCAGTGAGTCAGCGGGCATCGATCAGCCCCAGCATTTT.